This T cell receptor (beta chain) was profiled in a study of T cells in Graves' hyperthyroidism and ophthalmopathy. Regions amplified from RNA transcripts were the TCR beta CDR3 regions. Initially, a first-round RT-PCR of the TCR CDR3 employed the HTBI primer set. TCRdb used MiXCR to reprocess the multiplex PCR reads, holding one entry per CDR3 protein. The sample includes approximately 600,000 distinct CDR3 sequences, around 15% seen only once; the top ten take roughly 4.3%. Each ophthalmopathy patient scored at least 3 on the Clinical Activity Score and at least 4 on NOSPECS grade, with duration under 3 months. Exclusion of a patient resulted from uncontrolled infection, other autoimmune disease, pregnancy or lactation. Each diagnosis was grounded in clinical symptoms, serum thyroxine and TRAb, thyroid ultrasound, and orbital computed tomography. This clonotype was seen more than once but under ten times.

CDR3 length: 15 residues. The junction had 9 bases not matched to a gene; V was cut back by 6 bases and J by 5 bases. Germline V CDR1 and CDR2: SGHTA, FQGNSA. This rearrangement joins TRBV7-2 to TRBJ2-5; 10 bases line up with TRBD1. The specimen sequenced was blood. This clonotype originated in a woman aged 40-49 years with Graves' ophthalmopathy. The CDR3 loop reads CASSSRQGAWETQYF. The CDR3 DNA is TGTGCCAGCAGTTCAAGACAGGGGGCTTGGGAGACCCAGTACTTC.